This T cell receptor beta chain was sequenced for a study of blood T cell repertoires in COVID-19. Across the whole study: The United States, Italy and Spain provided the acute and convalescent COVID-19 samples. The analysed material was cDNA or gDNA that came from T cells, B-cell-depleted T cells, or PBMCs.

With V trimmed by 6 bases and J by 7 bases, 4 bases remained unmatched. Germline CDR1 SNHLY, CDR2 FYNNEI. CDR3 length: 12 residues. Original processing notes: By means of reference gene primer amplification, nucleated cell counts were estimated. Method: immunoSEQ multiplex PCR; TCRdb's copy keeps in-frame clones and lacks some. The V and J calls and clone size are taken from that table; D and trimming were inferred from the DNA. The table records some 260,000 clones, 70% to 75% of them present only once. The sequenced material came from peripheral blood. The clonotype was recovered from a woman of 80 years or more with acute or convalescent COVID-19. This chain uses TRBV2 with TRBJ2-5; 8 bases are shared with TRBD1. CDR3 coding DNA: TGTGCCAGCAGCGACAGGGGCGCGACCCAGTACTTC. As protein: CASSDRGATQYF.